Listed below are T cell receptor beta chains from one sample, sequenced in a study of cytomegalovirus exposure and HLA in healthy donors. Here immunoSEQ multiplex PCR was the method, and the copy in TCRdb shows in-frame clones only, minus some. The sample shows about 78,000 clones, 55% to 85% of them seen only once. Sequencing was done on a sample of PBMCs. The origin of the receptors is a middle-aged woman in good health and CMV-seropositive. The CDR3 runs from the conserved cysteine through the conserved F or W. The D gene is left open where the match is weak. Not all rows give a size; the values are once, few, many and, for expanded clones, a class.

>.|TRBJ2-7|TRBV5-1|TRBD1
CASSFYPGGSYEQYF
TGCGCCAGCAGCTTCTATCCAGGGGGATCCTACGAGCAGTACTTC
>.|TRBJ1-2|TRBV5-1|.
CASSLAGIRGLRGYTF
TGCGCCAGCAGCCTTGCTGGAATAAGGGGTTTGCGCGGCTACACCTTC
>.|TRBJ1-1|TRBV14|TRBD1
CASSQKRAGGYTEAFF
TGTGCCAGCAGCCAAAAGAGGGCAGGGGGGTACACTGAAGCTTTCTTT
>.|TRBJ1-2|TRBV7-9|.
CASSLDSRGYTF
TGTGCCAGCAGCCTTGACAGTCGGGGCTACACCTTC
>few|TRBJ2-2|TRBV19|TRBD2
CASTTPGRANTGELFF
TGTGCCAGTACCACTCCCGGGAGGGCTAACACCGGGGAGCTGTTTTTT
>.|TRBJ2-5|TRBV10-1|TRBD1
CASSAQGALGETQYF
TGCGCCAGCAGCGCACAGGGGGCCTTGGGGGAGACCCAGTACTTC
>.|TRBJ1-1|TRBV25-1|TRBD1
CASSPDRGLGTEAFF
TGTGCCAGCAGCCCCGACAGGGGGCTGGGCACTGAAGCTTTCTTT
>.|TRBJ1-5|TRBV30|.
CAWTGGRSNQPQHF
TGTGCCTGGACAGGCGGGCGGAGCAATCAGCCCCAGCATTTT
>.|TRBJ2-1|TRBV6-5|.
CASSYADSYNEQFF
TGTGCCAGCAGTTACGCGGACTCCTACAATGAGCAGTTCTTC
>few|TRBJ2-2|TRBV9|.
CASSAGMGTGELFF
TGTGCCAGCAGCGCAGGGATGGGTACCGGGGAGCTGTTTTTT
>.|TRBJ2-3|TRBV19|TRBD2
CASSDGRYTDTQYF
TGTGCCAGTAGTGACGGGAGGTACACAGATACGCAGTATTTT
>.|TRBJ2-1|TRBV5-1|TRBD2
CASTSSGSGYNEQFF
TGCGCCAGCACGTCTAGCGGGAGCGGCTACAATGAGCAGTTCTTC
>.|TRBJ2-1|TRBV18|TRBD1
CASSPQQGDSEQFF
TGTGCCAGCTCACCACAACAGGGGGACAGTGAGCAGTTCTTC
>.|TRBJ2-7|TRBV5-1|TRBD2
CASSLGWREWDEQYF
TGCGCCAGCAGCTTGGGGTGGCGGGAGTGGGACGAGCAGTACTTC
>.|TRBJ2-1|TRBV2|.
CASSEGGLSYNEQFF
TGTGCCAGCAGTGAGGGGGGTCTCTCCTACAATGAGCAGTTCTTC
>few|TRBJ1-1|TRBV28|.
CASSFDDRRTEAFF
TGTGCCAGCAGTTTTGATGACCGGCGGACTGAAGCTTTCTTT
>few|TRBJ1-5|TRBV5-6|.
CASSDTPHQPQHF
TGTGCCAGCAGCGACACACCTCACCAGCCCCAGCATTTT
>.|TRBJ2-7|TRBV28|TRBD1
CASSHQGQLGEQYF
TGTGCCAGCAGTCACCAGGGACAGCTTGGGGAGCAGTACTTC
>.|TRBJ1-2|TRBV27|TRBD1
CASSLARGRGGYTF
TGTGCCAGCAGTCTTGCCAGGGGGCGGGGTGGCTACACCTTC
>once|TRBJ1-2|TRBV10-3|TRBD1
CAISGRDRAGYTF
TGTGCCATCAGTGGTCGGGACAGGGCTGGCTACACCTTC
>.|TRBJ2-3|TRBV19|TRBD2
CASSLLPTGTSGSADTQYF
TGTGCCAGTAGTCTCCTCCCGACGGGGACTAGCGGGAGCGCAGATACGCAGTATTTT
>.|TRBJ2-1|TRBV4-1|TRBD1
CASSPGTASYNEQFF
TGCGCCAGCAGTCCCGGGACAGCCTCCTACAATGAGCAGTTCTTC
>.|TRBJ2-1|TRBV30|TRBD2
CAWSRASGVFPEQFF
TGTGCCTGGAGTAGGGCTAGCGGGGTTTTTCCCGAGCAGTTCTTC
>.|TRBJ1-5|TRBV4-2|.
CASSPGNNQPQHF
TGTGCCAGCAGCCCGGGGAATAATCAGCCCCAGCATTTT
>once|TRBJ2-7|TRBV7-6|.
CASSLESERLYEQYF
TGTGCCAGCAGCTTAGAGTCAGAACGACTCTACGAGCAGTACTTC
>.|TRBJ2-5|TRBV7-9|TRBD2
CASSPGTSGSGETQYF
TGTGCCAGCAGCCCGGGGACTAGCGGGAGCGGGGAGACCCAGTACTTC
>once|TRBJ2-1|TRBV7-9|TRBD2
CASSSYTGLASNEQFF
TGTGCCAGCAGCTCCTATACGGGACTAGCCTCCAATGAGCAGTTCTTC
>.|TRBJ2-7|TRBV5-6|.
CASSLRPGDEQYF
TGTGCCAGCAGCTTACGCCCAGGGGACGAGCAGTACTTC
>once|TRBJ2-1|TRBV28|.
CASSFVTADNSNLNEQFF
TGTGCCAGCAGTTTCGTCACCGCGGACAACAGTAACCTCAATGAGCAGTTCTTC
>.|TRBJ2-5|TRBV5-1|TRBD2
CASSLGVSRGGGETQYF
TGCGCCAGCAGCTTGGGGGTGTCGCGGGGGGGCGGAGAGACCCAGTACTTC
>.|TRBJ1-1|TRBV6-1|.
CASRPTVLNTEAFF
TGTGCCAGCAGACCGACAGTTTTGAACACTGAAGCTTTCTTT
>few|TRBJ2-1|TRBV10-1|.
CASSESVGSDSYNEQFF
TGCGCCAGCAGTGAGTCCGTAGGGAGCGACTCCTACAATGAGCAGTTCTTC
>.|TRBJ1-3|TRBV6-5|TRBD1
CASPGTGEFNTIYF
TGTGCCAGTCCCGGGACAGGGGAGTTTAACACCATATATTTT
>.|TRBJ2-5|TRBV28|.
CASSIQGWGETQYF
TGTGCCAGCAGTATTCAGGGTTGGGGAGAGACCCAGTACTTC
>.|TRBJ1-3|TRBV30|.
CAWSVLGANTIYF
TGTGCCTGGAGTGTCCTAGGGGCAAACACCATATATTTT
>.|TRBJ2-7|TRBV4-3|.
CASSQDFAGAERRYF
TGCGCCAGCAGCCAAGATTTCGCAGGGGCGGAAAGAAGGTACTTC
>.|TRBJ2-7|TRBV11-2|.
CASSLDQLGVGTYEQYF
TGTGCCAGCAGCTTAGACCAACTAGGAGTCGGCACCTACGAGCAGTACTTC
>.|TRBJ1-1|TRBV10-3|.
CAISDPRVPNREAFF
TGTGCCATCAGTGACCCCCGAGTCCCTAACCGCGAAGCTTTCTTT
>medium-sized|TRBJ1-1|TRBV13|TRBD1
CASRWKGAVNTEAFF
TGTGCCAGCAGGTGGAAGGGGGCGGTGAACACTGAAGCTTTCTTT
>.|TRBJ2-3|TRBV4-3|TRBD2
CASSQVAGARTDTQYF
TGCGCCAGCAGCCAAGTAGCGGGGGCCCGCACAGATACGCAGTATTTT
>once|TRBJ2-7|TRBV19|TRBD1
CASSRDRRDEQYF
TGTGCCAGTAGTAGGGACAGGAGGGACGAGCAGTACTTC
>.|TRBJ1-4|TRBV7-6|TRBD1
CASSYGQGEKLFF
TGTGCCAGCAGCTACGGACAGGGTGAAAAACTGTTTTTT
>.|TRBJ1-5|TRBV2|.
CASSDPRLTGNQPQHF
TGTGCCAGCAGCGATCCGAGACTAACGGGCAATCAGCCCCAGCATTTT
>.|TRBJ1-1|TRBV5-1|.
CASMGGPDSEAFF
TGCGCCAGTATGGGTGGCCCTGACTCTGAAGCTTTCTTT
>.|TRBJ1-4|TRBV4-1|TRBD1
CASSQEPGQLNEKLFF
TGCGCCAGCAGCCAAGAGCCGGGACAGCTTAATGAAAAACTGTTTTTT
>.|TRBJ2-3|TRBV4-2|TRBD2
CASSPLAGGSTDTQYF
TGTGCCAGCAGCCCACTAGCGGGGGGTTCCACAGATACGCAGTATTTT
>.|TRBJ1-1|TRBV14|.
CASSLQEGSEAFF
TGTGCCAGCAGCCTCCAGGAGGGGTCTGAAGCTTTCTTT
>.|TRBJ2-3|TRBV4-1|.
CASSLTAQGMRTDTQYF
TGCGCCAGCAGCCTAACCGCACAGGGAATGCGCACAGATACGCAGTATTTT
>.|TRBJ2-3|TRBV5-5|.
CASSLDPLRSDTQYF
TGTGCCAGCAGCTTGGATCCGTTGCGATCAGATACGCAGTATTTT
>many|TRBJ2-3|TRBV14|.
CASSQISPDTQYF
TGTGCCAGCAGCCAAATTTCTCCAGATACGCAGTATTTT
>.|TRBJ2-3|TRBV6-4|.
CASSGRGGTDTQYF
TGTGCCAGCAGTGGGAGGGGAGGCACAGATACGCAGTATTTT